The 21 T cell receptor beta chains below all came from one sample that was sequenced in a study of cytomegalovirus exposure and HLA in healthy donors (dated by TCRdb to 2015 to 2018). Library creation used the immunoSEQ multiplex PCR assay. For the multiplex PCR, a mixture combining 60 forward primers for TCR Vbeta segments and 13 reverse primers for TCR Jbeta segments was used. The clones in this table, taken by TCRdb from immuneACCESS, are in-frame only. Not every clone is retained; where verified, under half of the shortfall comes from an unresolved V gene, and the cause of the rest is unknown. The table for this sample lists approximately 170,000 clones; around 78% of them were counted only once. In total, the top ten clones hold roughly 1.6% of the sample. Sequenced material: PBMCs. Every receptor here comes from a man aged 35 to 55 in good health and CMV-seronegative.

This clone has just a few counts. CDR3 protein: CASSLQDRGRDEKLFF. The CDR3, as DNA: TGCGCCAGCAGCCTCCAGGACAGGGGGCGGGATGAAAAACTGTTTTTT. V usage is TRBV4-1 and J usage is TRBJ1-4, with 11 bases that match TRBD1. This CDR3 contains 16 residues. Germline loops: CDR1 MGHRA, CDR2 YSYEKL. V lost 4 bases and J lost 6; bases outside the gene matches: 7.

The V gene is TRBV6-1, the J gene TRBJ1-2, with TRBD1 matching 7 bases. The CDR3 length is 17 residues. Unmatched junction bases numbered 14, after V lost 3 bases and J lost 4 bases. The germline gives CDR1 MNHNS, CDR2 SASEGT. The CDR3 loop reads CASSEGQGGLWSYGYTF. CDR3 nucleotides: TGTGCCAGCAGTGAGGGGCAGGGGGGTCTTTGGAGCTATGGCTACACCTTC.

The chain recombines TRBV2 with TRBJ2-1; TRBD1 is a possible D gene (7 bases). V was clipped by 7 bases and J by 7 bases, with 23 bases between them. There are 16 residues in the CDR3. CDR1 is SNHLY and CDR2 is FYNNEI in the germline V gene. The CDR3 DNA follows: TGTGCCAGCATCCAGGGGGGCGGTGGAGAGTTAAATGAGCAGTTCTTC. This codes for CASIQGGGGELNEQFF.

This clone was seen a handful of times. The chain recombines TRBV7-2 with TRBJ1-2; 7 nucleotides agree with TRBD1. CDR1 and CDR2 from the germline V gene are SGHTA and FQGNSA. CDR3 length: 15 residues. Trimming took 4 bases from V and 4 from J; bases not matched to a gene: 9. The CDR3 DNA is TGTGCCAGCAGCTCCGAACCGGGACAGAGCTATGGCTACACCTTC. Translating it yields CASSSEPGQSYGYTF.

This clone was seen a few times. V usage is TRBV5-1 and J usage is TRBJ2-2; weak D call: TRBD2 (10 bases). Per germline, CDR1 SGHRS and CDR2 YFSETQ. The germline V and J ends were trimmed by 0 bases and 6 bases, with 24 bases remaining between them. CDR3 size: 19 residues. The CDR3 bases are TGCGCCAGCAGCTTGGCGACAGGGGGACTAGCGAGGGGCGCCGGGGAGCTGTTTTTT. As protein: CASSLATGGLARGAGELFF.

Points on this clone: One end of the junction fails to match germline, which may point to a read error. The chain couples TRBV27 to TRBJ2-1; D remains unclear. The CDR3 is 15 amino acids. The germline gives CDR1 MNHEY, CDR2 SMNVEV (reference sequence). CDR3 coding DNA: TGTGCCAGCAGTTTAACCGATACCTTGTACAATGAGCGGTTCTTC. This gives the protein CASSLTDTLYNERFF.

This chain links TRBV7-9 with TRBJ1-5, with D possibly TRBD1 on 6 matching bases. CDR3 length: 14 residues. Trimming took off 2 bases at V and 6 bases at J, with 11 bases between the two ends. From germline, CDR1 is SEHNR and CDR2 FQNEAQ (reference sequence). The chain's CDR3 is CASSLSAGVQPQHF. The CDR3 nucleotides read TGTGCCAGCAGCTTATCGGCAGGGGTTCAGCCCCAGCATTTT.

The V gene is TRBV7-2, the J gene TRBJ2-5; D possibly corresponds to TRBD2 (5 bases). The V gene's germline CDR1 is SGHTA and CDR2 FQGNSA. The V end lost 1 base, the J end lost 2 bases, and 17 bases lay between the germline ends. The CDR3 covers 17 residues. The CDR3 is CASSLGILVLRQETQYF. The CDR3 coding sequence is TGTGCCAGCAGCTTAGGGATACTAGTTTTGCGGCAAGAGACCCAGTACTTC. The full variable domain, with the rest looked up from reference TRBV7-2 and TRBJ2-5, is GAGVSQSPSNKVTEKGKDVELRCDPISGHTALYWYRQSLGQGLEFLIYFQGNSAPDKSGLPSDRFSAERTGGSVSTLTIQRTQQEDSAVYLCASSLGILVLRQETQYFGPGTRLLVL.

As regards this clone: This CDR3 is also generated by other DNA sequences in the sample. V usage is TRBV9 and J usage is TRBJ2-3; no clear D gene. The germline gives CDR1 SGDLS, CDR2 YYNGEE. This CDR3 has 12 residues. V lost 0 bases, J lost 5 bases, and 4 bases lay in between. CDR3 DNA: TGTGCCAGCAGCGTAGGCGGAGATACGCAGTATTTT. Residues: CASSVGGDTQYF.

This clone was observed a few times. The DNA for the CDR3 is TGTGCCAGCAGCTCGGCGCCGACTAGCCGCAATGAGCAGTTCTTC. The encoded protein is CASSSAPTSRNEQFF. The chain links TRBV11-2 to TRBJ2-1, with 7 positions matching TRBD2. V trimming: 4 bases; J trimming: 6 bases; junction bases outside the gene matches: 9. Germline-derived CDR1 and CDR2 are SGHAT and FQNNGV. CDR3 length: 15 residues.

This chain links TRBV6-1 with TRBJ2-6; 7 positions agree with TRBD1. V shed 1 base, J shed 12 bases, and the junction held 15 bases outside the gene matches. Germline-derived CDR1 and CDR2 are MNHNS and SASEGT. The CDR3 totals 17 residues. The CDR3 region is CASSEVHLTTGDGVLTF. The CDR3 DNA reads TGTGCCAGCAGTGAAGTTCACCTTACTACAGGGGACGGCGTCCTGACTTTC.

The gene calls are TRBV27 and TRBJ1-5; possibly TRBD1 for D (6 bases). V gave up 6 bases and J gave up 3 bases, with 15 bases separating them. Germline-derived CDR1 and CDR2 are MNHEY and SMNVEV (reference sequence). The CDR3 length is 15 residues. In DNA form, the CDR3 reads TGTGCCAGCAGACCCCCGGACAGCCCCAATCAGCCCCAGCATTTT. Translating it yields CASRPPDSPNQPQHF.

The chain employs TRBV19 and TRBJ2-1; 10 bases are a match to TRBD2. Trimming cost V 2 bases and J 5 bases; bases outside gene matches: 6. The CDR3 contains 16 residues. Germline V lookup: CDR1 LNHDA, CDR2 SQIVND (reference sequence). CDR3 loop: CASSIWASGRDNEQFF. In DNA, the CDR3 is TGTGCCAGTAGTATATGGGCTAGCGGGAGAGACAATGAGCAGTTCTTC. Using reference TRBV19 and TRBJ2-1 for the parts outside the CDR3, the full variable domain is DGGITQSPKYLFRKEGQNVTLSCEQNLNHDAMYWYRQDPGQGLRLIYYSQIVNDFQKGDIAEGYSVSREKKESFPLTVTSAQKNPTAFYLCASSIWASGRDNEQFFGPGTRLTVL.

The chain employs TRBV5-4 and TRBJ1-1; 9 nucleotides align to TRBD1. This CDR3 is built from 14 residues. V shed 4 bases and J 4 bases; nucleotides not matched to a gene: 5. In germline, CDR1 is SGHNT, CDR2 YYREEE (reference sequence). CDR3 amino acids: CASSLQGAGTEAFF. The CDR3 nucleotides read TGTGCCAGCAGCCTACAGGGGGCAGGCACTGAAGCTTTCTTT. The full variable domain, in which reference TRBV5-4 and TRBJ1-1 provide the parts outside the CDR3, is ETGVTQSPTHLIKTRGQQVTLRCSSQSGHNTVSWYQQALGQGPQFIFQYYREEENGRGNFPPRFSGLQFPNYSSELNVNALELDDSALYLCASSLQGAGTEAFFGQGTRLTVV.

With respect to this clone: Compared with germline, one end of the junction differs, possibly owing to a read error. The V and J genes are TRBV7-9 and TRBJ2-7; D is uncertain. CDR1 SEHNR and CDR2 FQNEAQ come from the germline V gene (reference sequence). The CDR3 covers 16 residues. The CDR3 bases are TGTTCCAGCAGCTTTTTTACCGTCCCACAACCGCTCGAGCAGTACTTC. It specifies CSSSFFTVPQPLEQYF. The full variable domain, with the rest looked up from reference TRBV7-9 and TRBJ2-7, is DTGVSQNPRHKITKRGQNVTFRCDPISEHNRLYWYRQTLGQGPEFLTYFQNEAQLEKSRLLSDRFSAERPKGSFSTLEIQRTEQGDSAMYLCSSSFFTVPQPLEQYFGPGTRLTVT.

The V call is TRBV9, the J call TRBJ2-1; 14 nucleotides line up with TRBD2. V trimming: 4 bases; J trimming: 6 bases; junction bases outside the gene matches: 6. Germline loops: CDR1 SGDLS, CDR2 YYNGEE. The CDR3 is made up of 16 amino acids. The DNA of the CDR3 is TGTGCCAGCAGCACCGGGACTAGCGGGAGTTCCAATGAGCAGTTCTTC. Protein product: CASSTGTSGSSNEQFF. The whole variable domain, filled in from reference TRBV9 and TRBJ2-1, reads DSGVTQTPKHLITATGQRVTLRCSPRSGDLSVYWYQQSLDQGLQFLIQYYNGEERAKGNILERFSAQQFPDLHSELNLSSLELGDSALYFCASSTGTSGSSNEQFFGPGTRLTVL.

This sequence joins TRBV18 and TRBJ2-3, with D tentatively TRBD2 (6 bases). The CDR3 contains 15 residues. V dropped 6 bases and J dropped 5 bases, with 18 bases sitting between them. The V gene's germline CDR1 is KGHSH and CDR2 LQKENI. The CDR3 nucleotides are TGTGCCAGCTCCCCCCTAGCGTCGGCAGGAGATACGCAGTATTTT. Protein: CASSPLASAGDTQYF.

V gene TRBV11-2 combines with J gene TRBJ1-2, with 9 bases that match TRBD1. Germline values: CDR1 SGHAT, CDR2 FQNNGV. Trimming at V came to 5 bases and at J to 4 bases, leaving 8 bases not matched to a gene. This CDR3 is built from 15 residues. CDR3 bases: TGTGCCAGCAGCCTCGAGACAGGGGGTTCCTATGGCTACACCTTC. Residues: CASSLETGGSYGYTF.

The chain combines TRBV27 with TRBJ1-5; the match to TRBD1 covers 9 bases. The length of the CDR3 is 14 residues. Unmatched junction bases numbered 9, after V lost 6 bases and J lost 9 bases. CDR1 MNHEY and CDR2 SMNVEV come from the germline V gene (reference sequence). CDR3 loop: CASRGQGPQGPQHF. In DNA form, the CDR3 reads TGTGCCAGCAGAGGACAGGGGCCCCAGGGGCCCCAGCATTTT.

The V gene is TRBV28, the J gene TRBJ2-7; 8 bases agree with TRBD1. This CDR3 spans 15 amino acids. The trim removed 3 bases at V and 5 bases at J, leaving 9 bases unmatched. Germline CDR1 MDHEN, CDR2 SYDVKM. CDR3 region: CASSFSGQGSHEQYF. In DNA form, the CDR3 reads TGTGCCAGCAGTTTTTCCGGACAGGGTTCGCACGAGCAGTACTTC.

The sample holds one count of this clone. The chain joins TRBV11-2 to TRBJ1-5; 10 bases are a match to TRBD1. J was trimmed by 6 bases and V by 4 bases; bases with no gene match: 9. This CDR3 spans 16 amino acids. CDR1 and CDR2 from the germline V gene are SGHAT and FQNNGV. The CDR3 spells CASSSVTGGRSQPQHF. CDR3 in DNA: TGTGCCAGCAGCTCGGTGACAGGGGGCCGGAGTCAGCCCCAGCATTTT.